This is a list of T cell receptor beta chains from one sample in a study of blood T cell repertoires in COVID-19. TCRdb keeps only in-frame clones here, not all; method: immunoSEQ multiplex PCR. The sample consists of about 180,000 clones, 88% of them appearing once. Source material: peripheral blood. These receptors came from a woman in her twenties or thirties with acute or convalescent COVID-19. CDR3s include the opening cysteine and the closing phenylalanine or tryptophan. D genes are given only for firm matches. Not all rows give a size; the values are once, few, many and, for expanded clones, a class.

clone_size | d_call | j_call | cdr3_length | v_call | cdr3_nt | cdr3_aa
NA | TRBD1 | TRBJ1-6 | 14 | TRBV5-1 | TGCGCCAGCAGTTCTGGACAGGGTAATTCACCCCTCCACTTT | CASSSGQGNSPLHF
NA | NA | TRBJ2-7 | 13 | TRBV6-6 | TGTGCCAGCCGTCTTTCGTACTCCTACGAGCAGTACTTC | CASRLSYSYEQYF
NA | NA | TRBJ2-7 | 14 | TRBV11-2 | TGTGCCAGCAGCTCAACAGGACGGCACTACGAGCAGTACTTC | CASSSTGRHYEQYF
NA | TRBD1 | TRBJ2-5 | 15 | TRBV5-1 | TGCGCCAGCAGTTTACAGGGGGCTATCCAAGAGACCCAGTACTTC | CASSLQGAIQETQYF
NA | NA | TRBJ1-1 | 14 | TRBV5-1 | TGCGCCAGCAGTCGGGAAGGGACCCAACAGGGAGCTTTCTTT | CASSREGTQQGAFF
NA | NA | TRBJ1-2 | 11 | TRBV20-1 | TGCAGGGGCAGCAACTCCTATGGCTACACCTTC | CRGSNSYGYTF
NA | NA | TRBJ2-6 | 14 | TRBV7-2 | TGTGCCAGCAGGAGGGCCCTTGGGGCCAACGTCCTGACTTTC | CASRRALGANVLTF
few | NA | TRBJ1-2 | 13 | TRBV28 | TGTGCCAGCAGCTATCGAGGTGTCGATGGCTACACCTTC | CASSYRGVDGYTF
once | TRBD1 | TRBJ2-7 | 16 | TRBV3-1/TRBV3-2 | TGTGCCAGCAGCCAAGCGTACAGGGGACCCAATGACGAGCAGTACTTC | CASSQAYRGPNDEQYF
NA | NA | TRBJ2-4 | 14 | TRBV23-1 | TGCGCCAGCAGTCGAGGGAGTGCGAAAGACATTCAGTACTTC | CASSRGSAKDIQYF
NA | TRBD1 | TRBJ1-4 | 14 | TRBV15 | TGTGCCACCAGCAGGCGGACAGGGGATGAAAAACTGTTTTTT | CATSRRTGDEKLFF
NA | NA | TRBJ2-3 | 15 | TRBV6-6 | TGTGCCAGCAGTTACTCGACACTAGTCCCAGATACGCAGTATTTT | CASSYSTLVPDTQYF
NA | NA | TRBJ2-1 | 11 | TRBV27 | TGTGCCAGCAGTTGGGCCAATGAGCAGTTCTTC | CASSWANEQFF
NA | NA | TRBJ2-3 | 15 | TRBV4-2 | TGTGCCAGCAGCCGGGGGGGGCCTAGCACAGATACGCAGTATTTT | CASSRGGPSTDTQYF
NA | TRBD2 | TRBJ2-7 | 12 | TRBV27 | TGTGCCAGCAGAACTAGCGGTCACGAGCAGTACTTC | CASRTSGHEQYF
NA | NA | TRBJ1-2 | 13 | TRBV5-5 | TGTGCCAGCAGTCCCGGGGAGGAGCATGGCTACACCTTC | CASSPGEEHGYTF
NA | TRBD1 | TRBJ2-5 | 14 | TRBV28 | TGTGCCAGCAGCTCGGGACAGGGGGGAGAGACCCAGTACTTC | CASSSGQGGETQYF
NA | NA | TRBJ1-1 | 14 | TRBV18 | TGTGCCAGCTCACCCCAGGGCCTAGACACTGAAGCTTTCTTT | CASSPQGLDTEAFF
NA | NA | TRBJ2-7 | 11 | TRBV28 | TGTGCCAGCAGTTTCTATATCGAGCAGTACTTC | CASSFYIEQYF
NA | NA | TRBJ1-2 | 14 | TRBV28 | TGTGCCAGCAGTTTGGCCAGGACTAACTATGGCTACACCTTC | CASSLARTNYGYTF
few | TRBD1 | TRBJ1-6 | 15 | TRBV3-1/TRBV3-2 | TGTGCCAGCAGCCCTTGGGCAGGGGGAGATTCACCCCTCCACTTT | CASSPWAGGDSPLHF
NA | NA | TRBJ2-7 | 12 | TRBV3-1/TRBV3-2 | TGTGCCAGCAGCCAGCAGACAGACGAGCAGTACTTC | CASSQQTDEQYF
NA | NA | TRBJ2-1 | 11 | TRBV24-1 | TGTGCCACCTCTCGTTACAATGAGCAGTTCTTC | CATSRYNEQFF
NA | TRBD2 | TRBJ2-1 | 17 | TRBV5-8 | TGTGCCAGCAGCCCGACTCCGGGACTAGCGGGGTACAATGAGCAGTTCTTC | CASSPTPGLAGYNEQFF
NA | NA | TRBJ2-3 | 12 | TRBV12-3/TRBV12-4 | TGTGCCAGCAGTTACTTTCGGGGTACGCAGTATTTT | CASSYFRGTQYF
few | TRBD1 | TRBJ1-3 | 14 | TRBV7-9 | TGTGCCAGCAGCTGGGACAGTTCGGGAAACACCATATATTTT | CASSWDSSGNTIYF
NA | NA | TRBJ2-1 | 13 | TRBV19 | TGTGCCAGTAGTATACCGGGCTACAATGAGCAGTTCTTC | CASSIPGYNEQFF
once | TRBD1 | TRBJ1-2 | 12 | TRBV4-2 | TGTGCCAGCAGCCCGACAGGGGACGGCTACACCTTC | CASSPTGDGYTF
NA | NA | TRBJ1-5 | 13 | TRBV5-4 | TGTGCCAGCAGCGATGGACAGAATCAGCCCCAGCATTTT | CASSDGQNQPQHF
NA | NA | TRBJ1-1 | 12 | TRBV6-2/TRBV6-3 | TGTGCCAGCAGTTACGTTCCGGGTCGGGCTTTCTTT | CASSYVPGRAFF
NA | TRBD1 | TRBJ1-4 | 18 | TRBV28 | TGTGCCAGCAGTTTTTCTCATACCCGGACAGGAACTAATGAAAAACTGTTTTTT | CASSFSHTRTGTNEKLFF
few | NA | TRBJ2-1 | 14 | TRBV14 | TGTGCCAGCAGCCACCTCGGGAGCTACAATGAGCAGTTCTTC | CASSHLGSYNEQFF
NA | TRBD1 | TRBJ2-6 | 17 | TRBV19 | TGTGCCAGTACTTGGCGACAGGGAACGGCTGGGGCCAACGTCCTGACTTTC | CASTWRQGTAGANVLTF
NA | NA | TRBJ1-5 | 13 | TRBV6-5 | TGTGCCAGCGGCACAACAGGGAACCAGCCCCAGCATTTT | CASGTTGNQPQHF
NA | TRBD1 | TRBJ1-1 | 12 | TRBV18 | TGTGCCAGCTCACCGGACAGGCGTGAAGCTTTCTTT | CASSPDRREAFF
NA | TRBD2 | TRBJ2-3 | 19 | TRBV4-2 | TGTGCCAGCAGCCAAAGGGGGACTAGCGGGAGGGTCGTAACAGATACGCAGTATTTT | CASSQRGTSGRVVTDTQYF
NA | TRBD1 | TRBJ1-4 | 13 | TRBV28 | TGTGCCACGGGGACAGGAGTAAACGAAAAACTGTTTTTT | CATGTGVNEKLFF
once | NA | TRBJ2-4 | 18 | TRBV4-1 | TGCGCCAGCAGCCAAGATGGGGAACTAGTTCTAGCCAAAAACATTCAGTACTTC | CASSQDGELVLAKNIQYF
once | NA | TRBJ1-5 | 15 | TRBV2 | TGTGCCAGCAGTCCTGACAACCTTAGCAATCAGCCCCAGCATTTT | CASSPDNLSNQPQHF
NA | NA | TRBJ1-3 | 13 | TRBV7-2 | TGTGCCAGCAGCTTAGAGCGCGGAAACACCATATATTTT | CASSLERGNTIYF
NA | NA | TRBJ1-2 | 13 | TRBV11-3 | TGTGCCAGCAGCACCGATGCGTTTGGTGGCTACACCTTC | CASSTDAFGGYTF
NA | NA | TRBJ2-5 | 14 | TRBV10-3 | TGTGCCATCAGTGTGGGGACTTCGGTCGAGACCCAGTACTTC | CAISVGTSVETQYF
NA | NA | TRBJ2-1 | 13 | TRBV5-1 | TGCGCCAGCAGACAGGCCCCTAAGGAGGAGCAGTTCTTC | CASRQAPKEEQFF
NA | NA | TRBJ1-5 | 17 | TRBV6-1 | TGTGCCAGCAGTGAATTCGGGAGAACCTGGGGAGGTCAGCCCCAGCATTTT | CASSEFGRTWGGQPQHF
NA | NA | TRBJ2-1 | 15 | TRBV7-2 | TGTGCCAGCAGCCCCGGACTCGGGGTCTACAATGAGCAGTTCTTC | CASSPGLGVYNEQFF
NA | NA | TRBJ1-1 | 13 | TRBV19 | TGTGCCAGTAGTATAGGAGGGAACACTGAAGCTTTCTTT | CASSIGGNTEAFF
NA | TRBD2 | TRBJ2-4 | 18 | TRBV2 | TGTGCCAGCAGCCCCGGGACTAGCGGGGGACTAGCCAAAAACATTCAGTACTTC | CASSPGTSGGLAKNIQYF
NA | NA | TRBJ1-4 | 14 | TRBV28 | TGTGCCAGTACGCCCCAGGGTAATAATGAAAAACTGTTTTTT | CASTPQGNNEKLFF
NA | TRBD1 | TRBJ2-7 | 14 | TRBV18 | TGTGCCAGCTCCCCGGGACAGGGTTCCTACGAGCAGTACTTC | CASSPGQGSYEQYF
NA | NA | TRBJ1-4 | 14 | TRBV2 | TGTGCCAGCAGCCTATCGGGGGTCCGGGAAAAACTGTTTTTT | CASSLSGVREKLFF
NA | TRBD2 | TRBJ2-1 | 17 | TRBV6-1 | TGTGCCAGCAGTGGGGTTGGGAGGCGGGAGCCCTACAATGAGCAGTTCTTC | CASSGVGRREPYNEQFF
NA | NA | TRBJ1-3 | 15 | TRBV5-1 | TGCGCCAGCAGTCCTGGAGGGGTTGCTGGAAACACCATATATTTT | CASSPGGVAGNTIYF
NA | NA | TRBJ1-1 | 13 | TRBV12-3/TRBV12-4 | TGTGCCAGCAGTTTCGCAGGAGGTGGATGGGCTTTCTTT | CASSFAGGGWAFF